The rows below give T cell receptor beta chains drawn from one sample of a study of cytomegalovirus exposure and HLA in healthy donors. Sequencing used immunoSEQ multiplex PCR; TCRdb keeps in-frame clones, though not all of them. This table has more than 90,000 clones, under 85% appearing once. Sequenced: PBMCs. The receptors shown here come from a man aged 35 to 55 in good health and CMV-seronegative. CDR3s include the opening cysteine and the closing phenylalanine or tryptophan. The D gene is left open where the match is weak. Clone size is stated in some rows and not others, as once, few, many or a class when expanded.

size,V,J,D,DNA,CDR3
.,TRBV7-8,TRBJ1-1,.,TGTGCCAGCAGCCCAGGGGAGACTGAAGCTTTCTTT,CASSPGETEAFF
.,TRBV10-1,TRBJ2-3,.,TGCGCCAGCAGTGATCCCAAGCGGAGCACAGATACGCAGTATTTT,CASSDPKRSTDTQYF
.,TRBV19,TRBJ1-5,.,TGTGCCATAGGGCGGGGGGAGTATAGCAATCAGCCCCAGCATTTT,CAIGRGEYSNQPQHF
.,TRBV4-1,TRBJ1-2,TRBD1,TGCGCCAGTAACCATTTGGGACAGGGTCAGTATGGCTACACCTTC,CASNHLGQGQYGYTF
.,TRBV10-2,TRBJ2-7,TRBD2,TGCGCCAGCATCGTTAGCGGGGGATACGAGCAGTACTTC,CASIVSGGYEQYF
once,TRBV6-1,TRBJ1-5,.,TGTGCCAGCAGTGATGGGGGTCTGGGGGCTAAGCATTTT,CASSDGGLGAKHF
.,TRBV5-6,TRBJ2-1,.,TGTGCCAGCGGATCTTTGAGGGCGAGACAGTTCTTC,CASGSLRARQFF
.,TRBV2,TRBJ2-7,TRBD2,TGTGCCGGCAGCCCCGGCGGGGGGGCCTACGAGCAGTACTTC,CAGSPGGGAYEQYF
.,TRBV9,TRBJ1-1,.,TGTGCCAGCAGCGTAGGGGCCCGGAGGGAGTCTGAAGCTTTCTTT,CASSVGARRESEAFF
few,TRBV28,TRBJ2-3,.,TGTGCCAGCAGTTTATCTCTCCCCCTCCGGGGTACGCAGTATTTT,CASSLSLPLRGTQYF
.,TRBV27,TRBJ1-6,.,TGTGCCAGCAAGCGAGGCCATTCACCCCTCCACTTT,CASKRGHSPLHF
.,TRBV7-2,TRBJ2-1,TRBD2,TGTGCCAGCAGCTTGCGTCCTGGCGGGGGGGCCCACAATGAGCAGTTCTTC,CASSLRPGGGAHNEQFF
few,TRBV28,TRBJ1-5,TRBD1,TGTGCAGCATCCCCGGGACAGGGGGGGGGCAATCAGCCCCAGCATTTT,CAASPGQGGGNQPQHF
.,TRBV6-6,TRBJ1-2,TRBD1,TGTGCCAGCAGTTACGTACAGGGGAGAGATGGCTACACCTTC,CASSYVQGRDGYTF
.,TRBV13,TRBJ1-3,.,TGTGCCAGCAGCCTAGGACGGGACTCTGGAAACACCATATATTTT,CASSLGRDSGNTIYF
few,TRBV19,TRBJ2-3,.,TGTGCCAGTAGTCCCCAGCAGACTAGATTATTAAGCACAGATACGCAGTATTTT,CASSPQQTRLLSTDTQYF
.,TRBV11-2,TRBJ2-2,.,TGTGCCAGCAGCCCACGGATCGCCGACAGAACCGGGGAGCTGTTTTTT,CASSPRIADRTGELFF
few,TRBV5-4,TRBJ2-3,TRBD2,TGTGCCAGCAGCTGGGGACTAGCGGGGGGGTACACAGATACGCAGTATTTT,CASSWGLAGGYTDTQYF
.,TRBV28,TRBJ1-1,TRBD1,TGTGCCAGCACGACAGGGGGCGACGAAGCTTTCTTT,CASTTGGDEAFF
.,TRBV4-1,TRBJ1-2,.,TGCGCCAGCAGCCAAGTCCAGGGAAGTCCGGCCTATGGCTACACCTTC,CASSQVQGSPAYGYTF
.,TRBV7-9,TRBJ1-1,TRBD1,TGTGCCAGCAGCCCCCGACAGGGATCGGGCACTGAAGCTTTCTTT,CASSPRQGSGTEAFF
.,TRBV12-5,TRBJ1-2,TRBD1,TGTGCTAGTGGTTTGCCACGACCAAGGGACAGCAACCCTTTAAGCTACACCTTC,CASGLPRPRDSNPLSYTF
.,TRBV19,TRBJ1-1,.,TGTGCCAGTAGTATAGGACTTGGGAGCACTGAAGCTTTCTTT,CASSIGLGSTEAFF
once,TRBV2,TRBJ2-6,TRBD1,TGTGCCAGCAGTGCGCGACAGGGGGCTGGGGCCAACGTCCTGACTTTC,CASSARQGAGANVLTF
.,TRBV6-1,TRBJ1-5,.,TGTGCCAGCAGGAAGGGCAGGGTCAGCAATCAGCCCCAGCATTTT,CASRKGRVSNQPQHF
once,TRBV9,TRBJ1-2,.,TGTGCCAGCAGCGTAGGGACTGCCTTCGGCTACACCTTC,CASSVGTAFGYTF
.,TRBV19,TRBJ1-1,TRBD1,TGTGCCGGAGACAGGGTTAATATGAACACTGAAGCTTTCTTT,CAGDRVNMNTEAFF
.,TRBV7-2,TRBJ2-6,.,TGTGCCAGCAGCTTCTCACACGCCTCTGGGGCCAACGTCCTGACTTTC,CASSFSHASGANVLTF
.,TRBV7-2,TRBJ2-3,.,TGTGCCAGCAGCTTAGGGCAGGGCACAGATACGCAGTATTTT,CASSLGQGTDTQYF
.,TRBV5-5,TRBJ1-5,TRBD1,TGTGCCAGCAGCTTGCGCGACCAACAGGGGGGCAATCAGCCCCAGCATTTT,CASSLRDQQGGNQPQHF
.,TRBV6-5,TRBJ1-6,.,TGTGCCAGCGGATCTGGGGGGAATTCACCCCTCCACTTT,CASGSGGNSPLHF
.,TRBV4-1,TRBJ2-1,TRBD1,TGCGCCAGCTCCCAGGGGGAGAGCTCCTACAATGAGCAGTTCTTC,CASSQGESSYNEQFF
.,TRBV11-2,TRBJ2-4,.,TGTGCCAGCAGCCCCAGGGTTGCCAAAAACATTCAGTACTTC,CASSPRVAKNIQYF
.,TRBV28,TRBJ1-5,.,TGTGCCAGCAGTTTCCGGGGGGGTGGCAATCAGCCCCAGCATTTT,CASSFRGGGNQPQHF
.,TRBV6-1,TRBJ2-1,TRBD2,TGTGCCAGCAGTCACCAGCGGGGGAGCTACAATGAGCAGTTCTTC,CASSHQRGSYNEQFF
.,TRBV7-9,TRBJ1-4,.,TGTGCCAGCAGCTTAAGCAGGGGAGACGAAAAACTGTTTTTT,CASSLSRGDEKLFF
.,TRBV18,TRBJ1-5,.,TGTGCCAGCTCAAGGACAGACAATCAGCCCCAGCATTTT,CASSRTDNQPQHF
.,TRBV18,TRBJ1-3,.,TGTGCCAGCTCTCAAGGGGATGATGGAAACACCATATATTTT,CASSQGDDGNTIYF
.,TRBV4-2,TRBJ2-5,.,TGTGCCAGCAGCCCAGGCTACCAAGAGACCCAGTACTTC,CASSPGYQETQYF
.,TRBV6-4,TRBJ1-4,TRBD1,TGTGCCAGCAGTGCTCAGGGACAGGGGGGCGATGAAAAACTGTTTTTT,CASSAQGQGGDEKLFF
.,TRBV18,TRBJ2-7,TRBD1,TGTGCCAGCTCATCAGGACAGGGCTCGGACGAGCAGTACTTC,CASSSGQGSDEQYF
.,TRBV4-1,TRBJ1-2,TRBD1,TGCGCCAGCAGCCACCCACTACAGGGGGGCGCGTCCGGCTACACCTTC,CASSHPLQGGASGYTF
.,TRBV5-6,TRBJ1-2,.,TGTGCCAGCAGCTTGGGTTCAGGGTCAGGGAACTATGGCTACACCTTC,CASSLGSGSGNYGYTF
.,TRBV6-5,TRBJ1-6,.,TGTGCCAGCAGTTACGGGAGCAAGAGCAATTCACCCCTCCACTTT,CASSYGSKSNSPLHF
.,TRBV9,TRBJ2-1,TRBD1,TGTGCCAGCAGCGTAGCGGGACAGTACAATGAGCAGTTCTTC,CASSVAGQYNEQFF
.,TRBV2,TRBJ2-1,TRBD2,TGTGCCAGCATGACTAGCGGGGGGGCATTTGAGCAGTTCTTC,CASMTSGGAFEQFF
.,TRBV7-9,TRBJ2-6,.,TGTGCCAGCAACACGGACAGCCTCTCTGGGGCCAACGTCCTGACTTTC,CASNTDSLSGANVLTF
.,TRBV30,TRBJ1-1,.,TGTGCCTGGAAACTTGACAGCCTGAACACTGAAGCTTTCTTT,CAWKLDSLNTEAFF
few,TRBV2,TRBJ1-2,.,TGTGCCAGCAGTGTTTTAGACTATGGCTACACCTTC,CASSVLDYGYTF